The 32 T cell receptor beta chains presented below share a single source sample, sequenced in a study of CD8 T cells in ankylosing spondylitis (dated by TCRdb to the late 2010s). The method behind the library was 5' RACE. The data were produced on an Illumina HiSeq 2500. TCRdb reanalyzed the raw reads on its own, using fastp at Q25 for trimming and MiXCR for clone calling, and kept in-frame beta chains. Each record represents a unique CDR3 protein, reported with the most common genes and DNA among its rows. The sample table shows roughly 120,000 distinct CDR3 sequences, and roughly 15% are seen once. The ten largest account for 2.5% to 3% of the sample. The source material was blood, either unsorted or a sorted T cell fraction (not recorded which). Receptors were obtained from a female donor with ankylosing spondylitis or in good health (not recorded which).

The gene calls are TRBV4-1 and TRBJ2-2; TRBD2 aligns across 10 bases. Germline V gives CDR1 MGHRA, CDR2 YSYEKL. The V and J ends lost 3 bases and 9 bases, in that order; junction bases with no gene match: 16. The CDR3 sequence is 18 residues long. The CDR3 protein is CASSQGLMSSGSNRELFF. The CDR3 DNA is TGCGCCAGCAGCCAGGGCCTGATGTCTAGCGGGAGCAACCGGGAGCTGTTTTTT.

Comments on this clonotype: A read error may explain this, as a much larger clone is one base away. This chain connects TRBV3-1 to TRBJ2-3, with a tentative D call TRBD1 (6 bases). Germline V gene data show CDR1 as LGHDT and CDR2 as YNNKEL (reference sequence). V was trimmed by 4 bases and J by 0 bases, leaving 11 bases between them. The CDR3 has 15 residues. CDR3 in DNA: TGTGCCAGCAGCCCCCGCGGACAGAGCACAGATACGCAGTATTTT. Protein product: CASSPRGQSTDTQYF.

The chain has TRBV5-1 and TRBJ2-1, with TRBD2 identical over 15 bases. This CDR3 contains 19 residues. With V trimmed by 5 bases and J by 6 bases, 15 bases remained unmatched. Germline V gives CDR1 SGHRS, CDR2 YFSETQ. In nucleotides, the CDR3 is TGCGCCAGCAGTTTTAATCCGGGACTAGCGGGAGGCCCATCCAATGAGCAGTTCTTC. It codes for CASSFNPGLAGGPSNEQFF. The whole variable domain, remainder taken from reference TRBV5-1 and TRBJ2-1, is KAGVTQTPRYLIKTRGQQVTLSCSPISGHRSVSWYQQTPGQGLQFLFEYFSETQRNKGNFPGRFSGRQFSNSRSEMNVSTLELGDSALYLCASSFNPGLAGGPSNEQFFGPGTRLTVL.

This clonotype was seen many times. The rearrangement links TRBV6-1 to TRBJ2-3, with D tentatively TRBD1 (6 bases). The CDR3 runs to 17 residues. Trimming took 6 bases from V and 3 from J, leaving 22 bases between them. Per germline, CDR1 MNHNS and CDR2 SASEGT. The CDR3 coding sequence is TGTGCCAGCAGCTCTCCCCTTCGGGGAAGGGGGACAGATACGCAGTATTTT. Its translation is CASSSPLRGRGTDTQYF.

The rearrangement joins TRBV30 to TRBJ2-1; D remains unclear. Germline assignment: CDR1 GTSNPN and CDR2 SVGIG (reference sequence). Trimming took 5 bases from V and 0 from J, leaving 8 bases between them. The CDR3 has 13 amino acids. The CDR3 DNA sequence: TGTGCCTGGGGACCTAACTCCTACAATGAGCAGTTCTTC. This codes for CAWGPNSYNEQFF.

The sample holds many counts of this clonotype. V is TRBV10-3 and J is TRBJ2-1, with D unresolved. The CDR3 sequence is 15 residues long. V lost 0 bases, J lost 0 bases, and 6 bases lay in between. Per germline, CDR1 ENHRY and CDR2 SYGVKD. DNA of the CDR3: TGTGCCATCAGTGAGTCCAAGAGCTCCTACAATGAGCAGTTCTTC. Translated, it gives CAISESKSSYNEQFF.

CDR3 in amino acids: CSVEGQGNYGYTF. CDR3 sequence (DNA): TGCAGCGTTGAAGGTCAGGGTAACTATGGCTACACCTTC. J is TRBJ1-2 and V is TRBV29-1, with D possibly matching TRBD1 (5 bases). V dropped 1 base and J dropped 1 base, with 7 bases sitting between them. The CDR3 extends over 13 amino acids. Germline V gene lookup returns CDR1 SQVTM and CDR2 ANQGSEA.

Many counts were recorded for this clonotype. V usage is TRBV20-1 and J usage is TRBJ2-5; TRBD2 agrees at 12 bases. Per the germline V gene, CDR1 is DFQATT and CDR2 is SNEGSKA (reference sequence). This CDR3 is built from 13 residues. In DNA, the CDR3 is TGCAGCTCTAGCGGGGGGGCAGGGGAGACCCAGTACTTC. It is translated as CSSSGGAGETQYF.

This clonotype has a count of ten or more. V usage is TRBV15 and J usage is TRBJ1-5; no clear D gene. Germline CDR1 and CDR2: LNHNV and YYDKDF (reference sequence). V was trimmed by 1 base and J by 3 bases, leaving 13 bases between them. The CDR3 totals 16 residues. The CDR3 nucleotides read TGTGCCACCAGCAGAGGCTCCACGACGGTCAATCAGCCCCAGCATTTT. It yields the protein CATSRGSTTVNQPQHF.

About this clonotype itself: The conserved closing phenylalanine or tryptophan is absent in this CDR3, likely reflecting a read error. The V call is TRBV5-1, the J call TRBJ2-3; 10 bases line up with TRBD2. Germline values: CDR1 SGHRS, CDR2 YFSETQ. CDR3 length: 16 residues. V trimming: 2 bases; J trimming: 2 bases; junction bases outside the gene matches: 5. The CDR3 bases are TGCGCCAGCAGCTTACGAGCGGGAGGGAACACAGATACGCAGTATATT. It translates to CASSLRAGGNTDTQYI.

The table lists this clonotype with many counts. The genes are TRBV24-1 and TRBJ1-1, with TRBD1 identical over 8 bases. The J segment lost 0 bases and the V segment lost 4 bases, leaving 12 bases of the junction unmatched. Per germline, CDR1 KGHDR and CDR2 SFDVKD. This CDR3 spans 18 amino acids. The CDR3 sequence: CATSDRRQGRLMNTEAFF. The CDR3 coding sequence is TGTGCCACCAGTGACCGAAGACAGGGGAGGTTAATGAACACTGAAGCTTTCTTT.

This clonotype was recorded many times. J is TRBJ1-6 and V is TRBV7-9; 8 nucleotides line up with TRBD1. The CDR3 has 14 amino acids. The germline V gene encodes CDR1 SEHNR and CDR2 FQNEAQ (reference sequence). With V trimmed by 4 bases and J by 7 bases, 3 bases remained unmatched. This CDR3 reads CASSSTGDNSPLHF. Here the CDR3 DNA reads TGTGCCAGCAGCTCGACAGGGGACAATTCACCCCTCCACTTT.

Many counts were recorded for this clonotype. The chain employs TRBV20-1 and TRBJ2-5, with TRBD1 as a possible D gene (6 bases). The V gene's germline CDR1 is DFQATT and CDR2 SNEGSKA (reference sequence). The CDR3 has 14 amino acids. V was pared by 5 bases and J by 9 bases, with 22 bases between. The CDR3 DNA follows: TGCAGTGCTGAATATCCGGGACACGAAGGGGCCCAGTACTTC. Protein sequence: CSAEYPGHEGAQYF.

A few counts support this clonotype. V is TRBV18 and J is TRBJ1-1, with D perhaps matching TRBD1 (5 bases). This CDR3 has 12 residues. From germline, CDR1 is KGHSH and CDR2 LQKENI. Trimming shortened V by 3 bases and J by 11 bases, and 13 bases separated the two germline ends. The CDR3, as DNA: TGTGCCAGCTCACCGGCGGGGGACGACGCTTTCTTT. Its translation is CASSPAGDDAFF.

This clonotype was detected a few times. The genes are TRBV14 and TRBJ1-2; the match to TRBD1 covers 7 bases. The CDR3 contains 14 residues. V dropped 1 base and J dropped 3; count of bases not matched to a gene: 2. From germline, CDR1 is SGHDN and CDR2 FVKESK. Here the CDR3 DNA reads TGTGCCAGCAGCCAAGGGACAGGACACTATGGCTACACCTTC. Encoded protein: CASSQGTGHYGYTF.

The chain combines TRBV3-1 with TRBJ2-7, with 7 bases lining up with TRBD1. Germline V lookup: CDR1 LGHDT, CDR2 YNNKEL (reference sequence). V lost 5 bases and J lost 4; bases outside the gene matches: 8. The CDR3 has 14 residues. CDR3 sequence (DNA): TGTGCCAGCAGCGCAACAGGGGCTCGGTACGAGCAGTACTTC. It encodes CASSATGARYEQYF.

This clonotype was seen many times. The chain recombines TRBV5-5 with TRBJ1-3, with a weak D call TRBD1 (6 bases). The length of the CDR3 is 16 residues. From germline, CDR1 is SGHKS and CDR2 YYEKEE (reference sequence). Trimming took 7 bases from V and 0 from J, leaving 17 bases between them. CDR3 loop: CASRTEPGASGNTIYF. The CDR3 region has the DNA TGTGCCAGCCGGACAGAACCCGGTGCCTCTGGAAACACCATATATTTT.

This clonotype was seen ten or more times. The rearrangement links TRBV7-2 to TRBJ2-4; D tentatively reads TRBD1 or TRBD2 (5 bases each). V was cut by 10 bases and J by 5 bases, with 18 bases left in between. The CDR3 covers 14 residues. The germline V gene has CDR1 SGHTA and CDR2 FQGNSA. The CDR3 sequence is CATRSGAAENIQYF. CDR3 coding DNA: TGTGCCACAAGATCCGGGGCGGCTGAAAACATTCAGTACTTC. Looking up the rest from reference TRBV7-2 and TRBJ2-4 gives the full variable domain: GAGVSQSPSNKVTEKGKDVELRCDPISGHTALYWYRQSLGQGLEFLIYFQGNSAPDKSGLPSDRFSAERTGGSVSTLTIQRTQQEDSAVYLCATRSGAAENIQYFGAGTRLSVL.

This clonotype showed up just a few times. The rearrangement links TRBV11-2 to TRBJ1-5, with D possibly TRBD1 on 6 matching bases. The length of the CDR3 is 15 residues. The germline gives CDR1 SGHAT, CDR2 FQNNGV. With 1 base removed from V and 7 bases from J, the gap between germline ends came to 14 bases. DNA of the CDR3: TGTGCCAGCAGCTTAGGATCAGGGGTTAACCAGCCCCAGCATTTT. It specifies CASSLGSGVNQPQHF.

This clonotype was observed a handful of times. CDR3 sequence reads: CASSDPGQQYF. CDR3 sequence (DNA): TGTGCCAGCAGTGATCCGGGACAGCAGTACTTC. The genes are TRBV12-3 or TRBV12-4 and TRBJ2-7; D might be TRBD1 or TRBD2, each matching 5 bases. Trimming took 5 bases from V and 8 from J, leaving 10 bases between them. This CDR3 is built from 11 residues.

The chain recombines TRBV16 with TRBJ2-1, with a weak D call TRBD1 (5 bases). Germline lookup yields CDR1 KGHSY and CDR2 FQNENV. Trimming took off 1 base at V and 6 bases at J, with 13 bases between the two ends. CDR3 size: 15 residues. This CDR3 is CASSQLVQDGNEQFF. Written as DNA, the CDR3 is TGTGCCAGCAGCCAATTGGTACAGGATGGCAATGAGCAGTTCTTC.

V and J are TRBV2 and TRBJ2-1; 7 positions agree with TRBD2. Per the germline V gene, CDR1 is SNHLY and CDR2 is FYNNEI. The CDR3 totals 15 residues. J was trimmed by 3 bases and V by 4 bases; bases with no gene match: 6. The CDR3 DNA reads TGTGCCAGCAGTGGCGCGGGAGCCGGCTACAATGAGCAGTTCTTC. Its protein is CASSGAGAGYNEQFF.

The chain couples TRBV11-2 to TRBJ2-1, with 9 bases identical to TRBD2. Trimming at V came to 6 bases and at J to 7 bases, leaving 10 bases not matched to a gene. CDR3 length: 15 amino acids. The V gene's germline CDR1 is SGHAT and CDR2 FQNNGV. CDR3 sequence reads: CASRLSGRNRNEQFF. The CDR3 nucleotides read TGTGCCAGCAGGCTTAGCGGGAGAAACCGTAATGAGCAGTTCTTC.

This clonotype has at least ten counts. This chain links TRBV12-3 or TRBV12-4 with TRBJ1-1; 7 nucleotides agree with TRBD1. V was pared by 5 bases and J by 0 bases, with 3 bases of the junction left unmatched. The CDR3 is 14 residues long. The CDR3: CASSLTGLNTEAFF. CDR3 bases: TGTGCCAGCAGTCTGACAGGGCTGAACACTGAAGCTTTCTTT.

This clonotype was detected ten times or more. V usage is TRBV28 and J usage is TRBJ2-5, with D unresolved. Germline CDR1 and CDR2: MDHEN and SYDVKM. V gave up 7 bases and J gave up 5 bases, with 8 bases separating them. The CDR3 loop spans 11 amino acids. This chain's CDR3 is CASMGRETQYF. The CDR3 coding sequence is TGTGCCAGCATGGGCAGGGAGACCCAGTACTTC.

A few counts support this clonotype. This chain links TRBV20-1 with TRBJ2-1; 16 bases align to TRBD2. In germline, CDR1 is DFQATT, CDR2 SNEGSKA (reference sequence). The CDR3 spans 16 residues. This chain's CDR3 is CAAGTSGRAAYNEQFF. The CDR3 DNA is TGCGCTGCCGGGACTAGCGGGAGGGCGGCCTACAATGAGCAGTTCTTC.

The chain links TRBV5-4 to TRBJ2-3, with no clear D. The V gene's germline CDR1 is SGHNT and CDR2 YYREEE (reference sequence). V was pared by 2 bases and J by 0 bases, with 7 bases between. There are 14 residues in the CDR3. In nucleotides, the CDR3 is TGTGCCAGCAGCTTTGCTGTGAGCACAGATACGCAGTATTTT. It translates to CASSFAVSTDTQYF.

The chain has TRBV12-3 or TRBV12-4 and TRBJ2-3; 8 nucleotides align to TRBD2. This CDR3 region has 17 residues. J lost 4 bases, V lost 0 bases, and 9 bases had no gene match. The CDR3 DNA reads TGTGCCAGCAGTTTAGCCGCTGGCGGGGGGCCCTCAGATACGCAGTATTTT. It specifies CASSLAAGGGPSDTQYF.

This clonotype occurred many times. This chain's CDR3 is CAISDPLGVDKNIQYF. CDR3 DNA sequence: TGTGCCATCAGTGACCCCTTGGGGGTGGACAAAAACATTCAGTACTTC. The chain carries TRBV10-3 and TRBJ2-4; possibly TRBD1 or TRBD2 for D (5 bases each). CDR1 ENHRY and CDR2 SYGVKD come from the germline V gene. The V gene lost 3 bases and the J gene lost 3 bases, with 15 bases spanning the gap. The CDR3 is 16 residues long.

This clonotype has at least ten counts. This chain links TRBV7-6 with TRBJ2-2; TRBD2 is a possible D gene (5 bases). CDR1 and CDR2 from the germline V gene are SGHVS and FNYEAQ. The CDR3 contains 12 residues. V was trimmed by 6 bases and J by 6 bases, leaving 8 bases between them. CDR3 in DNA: TGTGCCAGCAGTCCCGGGGCCGGGGAGCTGTTTTTT. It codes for CASSPGAGELFF.

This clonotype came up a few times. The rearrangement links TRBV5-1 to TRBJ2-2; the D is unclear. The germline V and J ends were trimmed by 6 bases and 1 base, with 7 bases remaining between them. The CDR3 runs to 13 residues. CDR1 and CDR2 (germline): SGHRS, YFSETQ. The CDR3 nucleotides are TGCGCCAGCAAATCCAGGAACACCGGGGAGCTGTTTTTT. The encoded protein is CASKSRNTGELFF.

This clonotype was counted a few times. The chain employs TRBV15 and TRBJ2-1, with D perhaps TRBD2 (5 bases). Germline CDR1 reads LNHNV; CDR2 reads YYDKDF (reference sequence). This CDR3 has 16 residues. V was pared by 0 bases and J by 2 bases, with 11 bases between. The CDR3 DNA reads TGTGCCACCAGCAGAGATCCCAGCGGAACCTACAATGAGCAGTTCTTC. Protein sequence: CATSRDPSGTYNEQFF.